This TCR beta chain appears in the sequencing data of a study of blood T cells in healthy people across ages. Every participating donor contributed around 9.5 milliliters of peripheral blood through a draw. The CDR3 covers 16 residues. V lost 5 bases, J lost 3 bases, and 5 bases stayed unmatched. Germline V gene lookup returns CDR1 SGHTA and CDR2 FQGTGA. PCR was performed a second time for 7 to 11 cycles using a sample-barcoded 5' primer and a J-beta primer mix. TCRdb re-called the 5' RACE reads with MiXCR, one entry per CDR3 protein. The table lists around 1,900,000 distinct CDR3 sequences, about 39% of them singletons, with 23% in the top ten.

The specimen sequenced was blood. The chain recombines TRBV7-3 with TRBJ2-5; 14 bases map to TRBD2. The clonotype originates from a human donor in good health. The CDR3 DNA reads as TGTGCCAGCAGCCCCCTGGGACTAGCGGGGGAAGAGACCCAGTACTTC. It is translated as CASSPLGLAGEETQYF. Using reference TRBV7-3 and TRBJ2-5 for the parts outside the CDR3, the full variable domain is GAGVSQTPSNKVTEKGKYVELRCDPISGHTALYWYRQSLGQGPEFLIYFQGTGAADDSGLPNDRFFAVRPEGSVSTLKIQRTERGDSAVYLCASSPLGLAGEETQYFGPGTRLLVL.